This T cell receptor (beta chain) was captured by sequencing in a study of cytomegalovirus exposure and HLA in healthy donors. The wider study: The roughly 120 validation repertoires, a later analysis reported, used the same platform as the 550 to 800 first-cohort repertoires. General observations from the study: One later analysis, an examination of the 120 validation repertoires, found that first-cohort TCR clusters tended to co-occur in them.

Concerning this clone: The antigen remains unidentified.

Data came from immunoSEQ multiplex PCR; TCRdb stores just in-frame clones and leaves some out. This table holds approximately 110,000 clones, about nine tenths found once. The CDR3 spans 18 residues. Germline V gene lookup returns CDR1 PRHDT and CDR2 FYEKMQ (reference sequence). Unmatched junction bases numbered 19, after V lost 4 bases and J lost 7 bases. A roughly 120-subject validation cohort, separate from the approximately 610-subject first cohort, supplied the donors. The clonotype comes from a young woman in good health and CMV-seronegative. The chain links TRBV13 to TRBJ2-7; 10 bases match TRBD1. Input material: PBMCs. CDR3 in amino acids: CASSSNLYSGTGEEEQYF. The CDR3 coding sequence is TGTGCCAGCAGCTCCAACCTATATTCCGGGACAGGGGAAGAAGAGCAGTACTTC.